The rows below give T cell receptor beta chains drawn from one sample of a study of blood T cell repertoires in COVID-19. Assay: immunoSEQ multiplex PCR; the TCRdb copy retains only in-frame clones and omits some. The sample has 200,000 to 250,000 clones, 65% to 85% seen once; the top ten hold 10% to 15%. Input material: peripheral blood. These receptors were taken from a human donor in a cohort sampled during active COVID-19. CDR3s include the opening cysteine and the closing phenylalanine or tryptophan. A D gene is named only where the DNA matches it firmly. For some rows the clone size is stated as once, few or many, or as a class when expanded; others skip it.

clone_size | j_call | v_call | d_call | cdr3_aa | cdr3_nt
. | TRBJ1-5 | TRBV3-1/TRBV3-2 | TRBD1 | CASSQGTGEWPQHF | TGTGCCAGCAGCCAAGGCACAGGGGAATGGCCCCAGCATTTT
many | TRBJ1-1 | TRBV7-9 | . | CASSFDMNTEAFF | TGTGCCAGCAGCTTCGACATGAACACTGAAGCTTTCTTT
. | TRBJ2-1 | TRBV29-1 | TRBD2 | CSVETSGRWNEQFF | TGCAGCGTCGAAACTAGCGGGAGGTGGAATGAGCAGTTCTTC
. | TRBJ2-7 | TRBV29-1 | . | CSVVASYEQYF | TGCAGCGTTGTTGCGTCCTACGAGCAGTACTTC
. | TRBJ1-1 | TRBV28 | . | CATTAGGAHTEAFF | TGTGCCACCACGGCGGGAGGGGCCCACACTGAAGCTTTCTTT
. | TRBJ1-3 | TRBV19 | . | CASTHTSGNTIYF | TGTGCCAGTACTCACACGTCTGGAAACACCATATATTTT
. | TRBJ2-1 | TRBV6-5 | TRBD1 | CASKPGTAYNEQFF | TGTGCCAGCAAACCCGGGACAGCCTACAATGAGCAGTTCTTC
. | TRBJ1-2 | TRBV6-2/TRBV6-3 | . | CASSYSRNRWGDYGYTF | TGTGCCAGCAGTTACTCGAGAAATCGATGGGGGGACTATGGCTACACCTTC
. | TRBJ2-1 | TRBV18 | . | CASSPTSSGVEGNEQFF | TGTGCCAGCTCACCAACTTCATCTGGGGTAGAGGGCAATGAGCAGTTCTTC
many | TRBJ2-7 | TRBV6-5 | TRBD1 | CASSPGTGDVNEQYF | TGTGCCAGCAGTCCTGGGACAGGGGACGTCAACGAGCAGTACTTC
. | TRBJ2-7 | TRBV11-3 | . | CASSPGGRDSYEQYF | TGTGCCAGCAGCCCCGGGGGACGGGACTCCTACGAGCAGTACTTC
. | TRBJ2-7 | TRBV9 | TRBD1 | CASSVAGTGLSEQYF | TGTGCCAGCAGCGTAGCTGGGACAGGGTTAAGCGAGCAGTACTTC
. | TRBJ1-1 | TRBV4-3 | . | CASSLFSQGTEAFF | TGCGCCAGCAGCCTCTTCAGTCAGGGCACTGAAGCTTTCTTT
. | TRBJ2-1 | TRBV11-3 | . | CASSLDPEPYNEQFF | TGTGCCAGCAGCTTAGACCCGGAGCCCTACAATGAGCAGTTCTTC
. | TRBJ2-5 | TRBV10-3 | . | CAIRGRGSETQYF | TGTGCCATCAGGGGAAGGGGCTCCGAGACCCAGTACTTC
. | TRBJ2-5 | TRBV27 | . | CASSSRGGGGETQYF | TGTGCCAGCAGTTCAAGGGGGGGCGGAGGAGAGACCCAGTACTTC
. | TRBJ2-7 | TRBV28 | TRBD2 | CASSLAPIGGAYEQYF | TGTGCCAGCAGTTTAGCCCCGATCGGGGGGGCCTACGAGCAGTACTTC
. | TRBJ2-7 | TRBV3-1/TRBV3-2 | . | CASSQVASYEQYF | TGTGCCAGCAGCCAAGTGGCCAGCTACGAGCAGTACTTC
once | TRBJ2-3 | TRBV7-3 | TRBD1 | CASSLGTGSTDTQYF | TGTGCCAGCAGCTTAGGGACAGGGAGCACAGATACGCAGTATTTT
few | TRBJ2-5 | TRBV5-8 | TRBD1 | CASSFGQGVGGETQYF | TGTGCCAGCAGCTTCGGACAGGGAGTGGGTGGAGAGACCCAGTACTTC
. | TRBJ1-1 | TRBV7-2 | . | CASSPRRDTEAFF | TGTGCCAGCAGCCCCCGGCGGGACACTGAAGCTTTCTTT
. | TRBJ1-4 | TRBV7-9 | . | CASSPRGFANEKLFF | TGTGCCAGCAGCCCGAGGGGGTTCGCTAATGAAAAACTGTTTTTT
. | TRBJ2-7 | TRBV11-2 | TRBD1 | CASSLFRDSSYEQYF | TGTGCCAGCAGCCTTTTCCGGGACAGCTCCTACGAGCAGTACTTC
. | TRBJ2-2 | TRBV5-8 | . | CASSPFYTGELFF | TGTGCCAGCAGCCCCTTCTACACCGGGGAGCTGTTTTTT
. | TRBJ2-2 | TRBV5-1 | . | CASRPVPTTGELFF | TGCGCCAGCAGACCGGTACCTACCACCGGGGAGCTGTTTTTT
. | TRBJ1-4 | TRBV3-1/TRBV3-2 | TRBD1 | CASSSGGTTNEKLFF | TGTGCCAGCAGTTCAGGGGGAACAACTAATGAAAAACTGTTTTTT
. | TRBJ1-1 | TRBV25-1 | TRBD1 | CASSDTGAAYTEAFF | TGTGCCAGCAGTGACACAGGGGCCGCGTACACTGAAGCTTTCTTT
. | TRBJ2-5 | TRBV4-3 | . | CASSQNRGTGETQYF | TGCGCCAGCAGCCAGAATCGGGGTACCGGAGAGACCCAGTACTTC
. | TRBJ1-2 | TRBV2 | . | CASSERQSSGGYTF | TGTGCCAGCAGTGAAAGGCAGAGCTCCGGGGGCTACACCTTC
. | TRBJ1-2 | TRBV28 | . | CASSFRGYGYTF | TGTGCCAGCAGTTTTAGAGGTTATGGCTACACCTTC
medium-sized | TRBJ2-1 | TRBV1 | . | CTSSQDPAGGGLYNEQFF | TGCACCAGCAGCCAAGATCCGGCGGGAGGGGGGCTCTACAATGAGCAGTTCTTC
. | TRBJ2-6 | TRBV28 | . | CASSPRSGVTGANVLTF | TGTGCCAGCAGTCCTAGGTCCGGGGTAACTGGGGCCAACGTCCTGACTTTC
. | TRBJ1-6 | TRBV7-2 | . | CASSFGQTNSPLHF | TGTGCCAGCAGCTTTGGGCAGACGAATTCACCCCTCCACTTT
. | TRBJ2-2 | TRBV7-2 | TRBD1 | CASSVQGPGELFF | TGTGCCAGCAGCGTACAGGGGCCCGGGGAGCTGTTTTTT
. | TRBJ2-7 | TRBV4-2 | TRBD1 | CASSPGTGGKISYEQYF | TGTGCCAGCAGCCCAGGGACAGGGGGCAAGATCTCCTACGAGCAGTACTTC
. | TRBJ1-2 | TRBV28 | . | CASRSGYGYTF | TGTGCCAGCCGATCCGGCTATGGCTACACCTTC
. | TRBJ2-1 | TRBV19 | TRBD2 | CASSIVGREYEQFF | TGTGCCAGTAGTATAGTGGGGCGGGAGTATGAGCAGTTCTTC
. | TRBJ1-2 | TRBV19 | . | CASKMGGNYGYTF | TGTGCCAGTAAAATGGGGGGGAACTATGGCTACACCTTC
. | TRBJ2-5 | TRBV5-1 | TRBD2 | CASSLETSGETQYF | TGCGCCAGCAGCTTGGAGACTAGCGGAGAGACCCAGTACTTC
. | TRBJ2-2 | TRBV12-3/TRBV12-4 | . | CASNSLVGELFF | TGTGCCAGCAACTCCCTTGTCGGGGAGCTGTTTTTT
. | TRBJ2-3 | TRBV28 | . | CASSLPQRASTDTQYF | TGTGCCAGCAGTTTACCCCAGCGTGCTAGCACAGATACGCAGTATTTT
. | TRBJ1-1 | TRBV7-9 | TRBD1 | CASSPDRGRNTEAFF | TGTGCCAGCAGCCCAGACAGGGGGAGGAACACTGAAGCTTTCTTT
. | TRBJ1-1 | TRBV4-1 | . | CASSQGRTEAFF | TGCGCCAGCAGCCAAGGCCGGACTGAAGCTTTCTTT
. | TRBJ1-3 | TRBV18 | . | CASSPQRSFSGNTIYF | TGTGCCAGCTCACCACAGAGATCCTTCTCTGGAAACACCATATATTTT
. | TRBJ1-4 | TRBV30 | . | CAWSGQVNEKLFF | TGTGCCTGGAGTGGGCAGGTCAATGAAAAACTGTTTTTT
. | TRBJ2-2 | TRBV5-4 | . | CASSLGQGTGELFF | TGTGCCAGCAGCTTGGGGCAGGGCACCGGGGAGCTGTTTTTT
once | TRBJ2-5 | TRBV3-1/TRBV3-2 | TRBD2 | CASSLVGGAQGETQYF | TGTGCCAGCAGTCTAGTCGGGGGGGCGCAGGGAGAGACCCAGTACTTC
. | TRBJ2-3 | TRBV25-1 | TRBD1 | CASSRDRGTDTQYF | TGTGCCAGCAGCCGGGACAGGGGAACAGATACGCAGTATTTT
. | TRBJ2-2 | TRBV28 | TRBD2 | CASSRSGGLNTGELFF | TGTGCCAGCAGCCGTAGCGGGGGGCTCAACACCGGGGAGCTGTTTTTT
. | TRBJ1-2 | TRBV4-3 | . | CASSQSGVYGYTF | TGCGCCAGCAGCCAATCCGGGGTTTATGGCTACACCTTC
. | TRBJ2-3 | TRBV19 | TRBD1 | CASRRTGGADTQYF | TGTGCCAGTAGGCGGACAGGGGGCGCAGATACGCAGTATTTT
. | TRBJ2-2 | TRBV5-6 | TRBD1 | CASTAGGGNTGELFF | TGTGCCAGCACCGCAGGGGGTGGGAACACCGGGGAGCTGTTTTTT
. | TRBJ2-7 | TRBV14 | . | CASSPDRYGEQYF | TGTGCCAGCAGCCCCGACAGGTACGGCGAGCAGTACTTC
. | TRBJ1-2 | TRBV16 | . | CASSQGGYGYTF | TGTGCCAGCAGCCAAGGCGGCTATGGCTACACCTTC
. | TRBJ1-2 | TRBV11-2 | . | CASSPANYGYTF | TGTGCCAGCAGCCCAGCGAACTATGGCTACACCTTC
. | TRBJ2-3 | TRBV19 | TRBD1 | CASSSDRGNTDTQYF | TGTGCCAGTAGCTCCGACAGGGGGAACACAGATACGCAGTATTTT
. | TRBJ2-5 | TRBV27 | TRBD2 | CASSFSGGAGETQYF | TGTGCCAGCAGTTTTAGCGGGGGGGCGGGGGAGACCCAGTACTTC